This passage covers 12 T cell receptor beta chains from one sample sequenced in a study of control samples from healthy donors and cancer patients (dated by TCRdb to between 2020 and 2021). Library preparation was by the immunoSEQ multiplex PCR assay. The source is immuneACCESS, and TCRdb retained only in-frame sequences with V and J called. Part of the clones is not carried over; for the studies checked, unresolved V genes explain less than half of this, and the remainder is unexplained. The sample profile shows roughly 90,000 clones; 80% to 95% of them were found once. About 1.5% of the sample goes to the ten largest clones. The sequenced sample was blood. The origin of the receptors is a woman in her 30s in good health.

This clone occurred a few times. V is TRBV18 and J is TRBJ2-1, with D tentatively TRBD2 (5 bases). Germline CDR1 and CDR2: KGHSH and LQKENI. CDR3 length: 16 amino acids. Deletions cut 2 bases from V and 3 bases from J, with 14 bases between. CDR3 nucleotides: TGTGCCAGCTCACCAACCTTCGGCGGGTACTACAATGAGCAGTTCTTC. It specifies CASSPTFGGYYNEQFF.

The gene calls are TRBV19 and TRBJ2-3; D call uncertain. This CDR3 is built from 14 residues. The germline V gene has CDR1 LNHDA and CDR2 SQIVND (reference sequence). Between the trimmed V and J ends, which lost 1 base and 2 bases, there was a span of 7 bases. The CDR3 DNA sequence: TGTGCCAGTAGTATAGCTTCCATCACAGATACGCAGTATTTT. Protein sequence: CASSIASITDTQYF.

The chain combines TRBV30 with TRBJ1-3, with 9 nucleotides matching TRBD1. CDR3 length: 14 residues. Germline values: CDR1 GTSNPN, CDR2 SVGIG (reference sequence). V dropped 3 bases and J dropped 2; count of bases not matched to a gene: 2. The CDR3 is CAWRDRGAGNTIYF. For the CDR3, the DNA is TGTGCCTGGAGGGACAGGGGCGCTGGAAACACCATATATTTT.

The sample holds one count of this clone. CDR3 region: CASQIALMNTEAFF. The CDR3 nucleotides read TGTGCCAGCCAAATTGCCTTAATGAACACTGAAGCTTTCTTT. The chain links TRBV5-4 to TRBJ1-1; D is unresolved. Germline CDR1 reads SGHNT; CDR2 reads YYREEE (reference sequence). With 7 bases removed from V and 0 bases from J, the gap between germline ends came to 13 bases. This CDR3 has 14 amino acids.

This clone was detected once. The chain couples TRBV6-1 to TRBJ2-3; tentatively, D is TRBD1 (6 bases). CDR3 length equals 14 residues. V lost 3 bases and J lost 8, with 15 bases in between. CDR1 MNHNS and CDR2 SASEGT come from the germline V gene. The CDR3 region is CASSEGHPPGTQYF. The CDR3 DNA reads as TGTGCCAGCAGTGAGGGACACCCTCCCGGTACGCAGTATTTT.

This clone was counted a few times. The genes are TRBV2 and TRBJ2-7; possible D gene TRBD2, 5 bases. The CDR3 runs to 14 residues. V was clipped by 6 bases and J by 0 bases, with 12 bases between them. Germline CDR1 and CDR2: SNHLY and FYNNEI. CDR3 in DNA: TGTGCCAGCAGCGTCGACCGGGACTCCTACGAGCAGTACTTC. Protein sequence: CASSVDRDSYEQYF.

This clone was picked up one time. The CDR3 sequence: CASSSNVVGEAFF. The DNA of the CDR3 is TGTGCCAGCAGTTCGAACGTCGTGGGTGAAGCTTTCTTT. This chain connects TRBV12-3 or TRBV12-4 to TRBJ1-1, with D uncertain. V dropped 4 bases and J dropped 7 bases, with 13 bases sitting between them. The CDR3 has 13 residues.

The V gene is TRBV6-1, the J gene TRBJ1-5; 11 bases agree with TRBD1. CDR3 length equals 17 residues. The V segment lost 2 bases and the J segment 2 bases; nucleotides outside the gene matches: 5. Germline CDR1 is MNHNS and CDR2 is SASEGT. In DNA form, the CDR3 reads TGTGCCAGCAGTGAAAAGGGGGACAGGGGGGGCAATCAGCCCCAGCATTTT. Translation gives CASSEKGDRGGNQPQHF.

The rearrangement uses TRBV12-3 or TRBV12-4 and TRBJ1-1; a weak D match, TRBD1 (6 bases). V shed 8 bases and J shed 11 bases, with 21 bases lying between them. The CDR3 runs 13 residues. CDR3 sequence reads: CASSSGTTVTAFF. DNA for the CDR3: TGTGCCAGCTCATCCGGGACAACTGTTACGGCTTTCTTT.

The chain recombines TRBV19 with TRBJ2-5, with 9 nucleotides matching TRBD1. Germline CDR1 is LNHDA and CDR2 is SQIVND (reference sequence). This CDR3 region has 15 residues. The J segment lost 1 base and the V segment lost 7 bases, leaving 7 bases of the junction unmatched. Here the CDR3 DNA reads TGTGCCAGTACCCGAACAGGGGGCCGCCAAGAGACCCAGTACTTC. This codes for CASTRTGGRQETQYF.

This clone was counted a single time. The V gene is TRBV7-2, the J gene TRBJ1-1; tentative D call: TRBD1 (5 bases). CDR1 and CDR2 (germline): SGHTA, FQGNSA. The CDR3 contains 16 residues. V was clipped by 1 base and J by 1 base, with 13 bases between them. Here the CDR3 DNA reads TGTGCCAGCAGCTTAGAGGGTGGGGGACCGAACACTGAAGCTTTCTTT. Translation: CASSLEGGGPNTEAFF.

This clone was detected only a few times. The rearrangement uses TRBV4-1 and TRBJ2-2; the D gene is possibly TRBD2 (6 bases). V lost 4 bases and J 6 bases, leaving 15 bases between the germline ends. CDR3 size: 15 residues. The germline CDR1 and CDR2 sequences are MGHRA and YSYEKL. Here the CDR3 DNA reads TGCGCCAGCAGCCCGATTTTGCGGGGTCCCGGGGAGCTGTTTTTT. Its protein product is CASSPILRGPGELFF.